This T cell receptor (beta chain) was captured by sequencing in a study of siplizumab effects on memory and regulatory T cells. From germline, CDR1 is SGHRS and CDR2 YFSETQ. The CDR3 covers 14 residues. Trimming shortened V by 0 bases and J by 7 bases, and 10 bases separated the two germline ends. This clone was observed a few times. Data came from immunoSEQ multiplex PCR; TCRdb stores just in-frame clones and leaves some out. The table shows over 100,000 clones, with around 90% occurring only once. The source material was CD4+ T cells sorted from blood. The source of this sequence is a human donor in good health. This chain uses TRBV5-1 with TRBJ2-2; D not certain. CDR3 bases: TGCGCCAGCAGCTTGGGAAGGTCCGGCGGGGAGCTGTTTTTT. The encoded protein is CASSLGRSGGELFF.